Described below is a single TCR beta chain sequence and its context. This sample was included in a study of blood T cell repertoires in COVID-19. In the study overall: Samples representing acute and convalescent COVID-19 were sourced from the United States, Italy and Spain.

In the authors' workflow: Reference gene primer amplification gave estimated nucleated cell counts. Here immunoSEQ multiplex PCR was the method, and the copy in TCRdb shows in-frame clones only, minus some. The D gene and trimming were derived from the DNA, and the V and J assignments and clone size from that table. The sample lists over 120,000 clones; just under 80% were seen once. The germline gives CDR1 DFQATT, CDR2 SNEGSKA (reference sequence). This CDR3 is built from 13 residues. The V and J ends lost 3 bases and 4 bases respectively, with 12 bases between them. Sequenced: peripheral blood. This clonotype was obtained from a woman in her sixties with acute or convalescent COVID-19. This chain joins TRBV20-1 and TRBJ1-1, with D tentatively TRBD1 (5 bases). The CDR3 is CSASGTGPTEAFF. The CDR3 coding sequence is TGCAGTGCTAGTGGGACTGGGCCCACTGAAGCTTTCTTT.